Listed here are 2 T cell receptor beta chains from one sample, sequenced in a study of cytomegalovirus exposure and HLA in healthy donors. PCR used 60 Vbeta primers and 13 Jbeta primers. TCRdb keeps only in-frame clones here, not all; method: immunoSEQ multiplex PCR. Among about 180,000 clones listed, about 81% were seen once. Sequencing was carried out using PBMCs. The receptors derive from a woman in her twenties or thirties in good health and CMV-seronegative.

The chain is built from TRBV19 and TRBJ2-7; 11 nucleotides match TRBD1. The length of the CDR3 is 14 residues. Germline V gene sequence: CDR1 LNHDA, CDR2 SQIVND (reference sequence). Trimming took 5 bases from V and 6 from J; bases not matched to a gene: 6. The CDR3 sequence: CASSVRDRGCEQYF. DNA of the CDR3: TGTGCCAGTAGTGTACGGGACAGGGGGTGCGAGCAGTACTTC.

To note about this clone: Other DNA sequences in the sample encode the same CDR3. The genes are TRBV6-5 and TRBJ1-5; D might be TRBD1 (6 bases). CDR3 length equals 15 residues. V was pared by 0 bases and J by 6 bases, with 12 bases between. Germline lookup yields CDR1 MNHEY and CDR2 SVGAGI. CDR3 amino acids: CASSYSKGGGQPQHF. DNA of the CDR3: TGTGCCAGCAGTTACTCAAAGGGAGGGGGTCAGCCCCAGCATTTT.